The 9 T cell receptor beta chains listed next were all sequenced from one sample in a study of T-cell memory formation after mild COVID-19. TCRdb reprocessed the 5' RACE reads via MiXCR and lists one record per CDR3 protein. The sample holds under 450,000 distinct CDR3 sequences; around 14% are singletons and the top ten take 22%. The sequenced material came from PBMCs or a T cell subset sorted from them (not recorded which). All receptors come from a man in his late teens or twenties who had mild COVID-19 (a few samples of this study predate the infection). Cell type and time point are not known.

This clonotype was detected many times. This chain connects TRBV7-8 to TRBJ1-1; D not resolved. CDR1 SGHVS and CDR2 FQNEAQ come from the germline V gene. The ends were cut back, 2 bases at V and 1 base at J, with 5 bases in the middle. This CDR3 comprises 13 residues. The CDR3 reads CASSLIGNTEAFF. The CDR3 DNA is TGTGCCAGCAGCTTAATAGGGAACACTGAAGCTTTCTTT.

V and J are TRBV7-3 and TRBJ2-5; possibly TRBD1 for D (6 bases). V lost 1 base and J 0 bases, leaving 6 bases between the germline ends. Germline CDR1 is SGHTA and CDR2 is FQGTGA. The CDR3 runs to 14 residues. CDR3 nucleotides: TGTGCCAGCAGCTTAAACAGGGACCAAGAGACCCAGTACTTC. This gives the protein CASSLNRDQETQYF.

J is TRBJ2-5 and V is TRBV6-6; 8 nucleotides align to TRBD2. The CDR3 has 15 residues. Losses at the gene ends were 7 bases for V and 3 bases for J; bases not matched to a gene: 10. Germline lookup yields CDR1 MNHNY and CDR2 SVGAGI (reference sequence). The DNA for the CDR3 is TGTGCCAGCAAATCCCACACTAGCGGTAAAGAGACCCAGTACTTC. This encodes CASKSHTSGKETQYF.

The rearrangement uses TRBV5-1 and TRBJ2-7; D is ambiguous. The germline V and J ends were trimmed by 1 base and 2 bases, with 10 bases remaining between them. The CDR3 is made up of 14 amino acids. The V gene's germline CDR1 is SGHRS and CDR2 YFSETQ. CDR3 DNA sequence: TGCGCCAGCAGCTTGAGATCCGGACCCTACGAGCAGTACTTC. It specifies CASSLRSGPYEQYF. The variable domain in full, with the rest retrieved from reference TRBV5-1 and TRBJ2-7, is KAGVTQTPRYLIKTRGQQVTLSCSPISGHRSVSWYQQTPGQGLQFLFEYFSETQRNKGNFPGRFSGRQFSNSRSEMNVSTLELGDSALYLCASSLRSGPYEQYFGPGTRLTVT.

This clonotype showed up just a few times. The chain links TRBV18 to TRBJ1-3, with TRBD1 as a possible D gene (5 bases). The ends were cut back, 5 bases at V and 0 bases at J, with 8 bases in the middle. The CDR3 runs 14 residues. Germline lookup yields CDR1 KGHSH and CDR2 LQKENI. The CDR3 is CASSAGVSGNTIYF. The CDR3 region has the DNA TGTGCCAGCTCAGCGGGGGTCTCTGGAAACACCATATATTTT.

This chain joins TRBV20-1 and TRBJ1-3, with TRBD1 identical over 7 bases. The V segment lost 7 bases and the J segment 2 bases; nucleotides outside the gene matches: 8. The CDR3 is made up of 14 amino acids. Looked up from germline, CDR1 is DFQATT and CDR2 is SNEGSKA (reference sequence). CDR3: CSGTNRGTGNTIYF. CDR3 coding DNA: TGCAGTGGTACCAACAGGGGCACTGGAAACACCATATATTTT.

The chain joins TRBV12-3 or TRBV12-4 to TRBJ1-5; D possibly corresponds to TRBD1 (5 bases). The CDR3 is 15 amino acids. V gave up 6 bases and J gave up 0 bases, with 12 bases separating them. CDR3 region: CASRRDADSNQPQHF. CDR3 bases: TGTGCCAGCAGGAGGGACGCCGATAGCAATCAGCCCCAGCATTTT.

This clonotype was observed at least ten times. V gene TRBV12-3 or TRBV12-4 combines with J gene TRBJ2-5, with a tentative D call TRBD2 (6 bases). The CDR3 is 14 residues long. Trimming stripped 4 bases from V and 1 base from J, with 10 bases between. CDR3 amino acids: CASSSGTRQETQYF. CDR3 DNA: TGTGCCAGCAGTTCTGGGACTCGCCAAGAGACCCAGTACTTC.

This clonotype was seen a handful of times. The chain recombines TRBV6-5 with TRBJ2-3, with 11 bases aligning to TRBD2. Germline-derived CDR1 and CDR2 are MNHEY and SVGAGI. The length of the CDR3 is 14 residues. Losses at the gene ends were 6 bases for V and 4 bases for J; bases not matched to a gene: 3. For the CDR3, the DNA is TGTGCCAGCAGGGGTAGCGGGGGGGCAGATACGCAGTATTTT. This gives the protein CASRGSGGADTQYF.